These T cell receptor beta chains were read from a single sample in a study of Tregs in tolerant kidney transplant recipients. The protocol was immunoSEQ multiplex PCR, while the TCRdb copy is restricted to in-frame clones and leaves out a portion. Among 110,000 or so clones listed, around 91% were seen once. The sequencing sample was made of CD4+ T cells from blood. The receptors stem from a human donor in good health. Each CDR3 is given with its conserved first and last residue. The D gene is left open where the match is weak. Expanded clones get a size class; other rows say once, few or many, or leave the size out.

j_call | clone_size | v_call | d_call | cdr3_nt | cdr3_aa
TRBJ1-1 | once | TRBV10-1 | TRBD1 | TGCGCCAGCAGTGAGTCAGGGGGCTTCACTGAAGCTTTCTTT | CASSESGGFTEAFF
TRBJ2-1 | NA | TRBV5-1 | NA | TGCGCCAGCAGCACGGACGGCGGAAACTCCTACAATGAGCAGTTCTTC | CASSTDGGNSYNEQFF
TRBJ1-2 | NA | TRBV13 | TRBD1 | TGTGCCAGCAGCTCGACAGGGGGCAAATATGGCTACACCTTC | CASSSTGGKYGYTF
TRBJ1-1 | NA | TRBV11-1 | NA | TGTGCCAGCAGCCACCTCCGGGGGGAGAGCACTGAAGCTTTCTTT | CASSHLRGESTEAFF
TRBJ2-3 | NA | TRBV7-9 | TRBD2 | TGTGCCAGCACCAGGACTAGCGGGACTTCCACAGATACGCAGTATTTT | CASTRTSGTSTDTQYF
TRBJ2-3 | NA | TRBV2 | TRBD2 | TGTGCCAGCAGTGTAAGGCGGGAGTACATAGATACGCAGTATTTT | CASSVRREYIDTQYF
TRBJ2-3 | NA | TRBV7-9 | NA | TGTGCCAGCAGTAGGGCCGTGGACAGCTTTACAGATACGCAGTATTTT | CASSRAVDSFTDTQYF
TRBJ2-3 | NA | TRBV11-3 | TRBD2 | TGTGCCAGCAGCTTAGATGGCGGGGGAGAGGATACGCAGTATTTT | CASSLDGGGEDTQYF
TRBJ2-3 | few | TRBV5-4 | TRBD2 | TGTGCCAGCAGCTTGGGTGGGAGGGCCGGATTCACAGATACGCAGTATTTT | CASSLGGRAGFTDTQYF
TRBJ1-1 | NA | TRBV5-1 | TRBD1 | TGCGCCAGCAGCTTGGCCTTCGTAGGGGGCCCGCGCGGGACGCCTGAAGCTTTCTTT | CASSLAFVGGPRGTPEAFF
TRBJ2-5 | NA | TRBV2 | NA | TGTGCCAGCAGTGAGCAAGGGAGCAGGGAGACCCAGTACTTC | CASSEQGSRETQYF
TRBJ2-1 | NA | TRBV7-6 | NA | TGTGCCAGCAGCAATTTCGGGAGTTCCTACAATGAGCAGTTCTTC | CASSNFGSSYNEQFF
TRBJ1-1 | NA | TRBV30 | NA | TGTGCCTGGCTAAAAAGGGGGTTCGGGGCCCCTGAAGCTTTCTTT | CAWLKRGFGAPEAFF
TRBJ2-1 | NA | TRBV7-9 | NA | TGTGCCAGCAGCTTTTGGCGTGTGGCTGAGCAGTTCTTC | CASSFWRVAEQFF
TRBJ2-3 | NA | TRBV5-1 | NA | TGCGCCAGCAGCTTGGATCGGGGGACAGATACGCAGTATTTT | CASSLDRGTDTQYF
TRBJ2-1 | NA | TRBV19 | NA | TGTGCCAGTAGTCCACGGTCGGCCCGAACGTTGAGGCGTGAGCAGTTCTTC | CASSPRSARTLRREQFF
TRBJ2-2 | NA | TRBV9 | NA | TGTGCCAGCAGCGTAGCCCATAACACCGGGGAGCTGTTTTTT | CASSVAHNTGELFF
TRBJ2-7 | once | TRBV11-2 | NA | TGTGCCAGCAGCTTAAGTAGCAGGGGTGACTACGAGCAGTACTTC | CASSLSSRGDYEQYF
TRBJ2-1 | NA | TRBV5-4 | NA | TGTGCCAGCAGTCCTCCCAGGGGCGATGAGCAGTTCTTC | CASSPPRGDEQFF
TRBJ1-2 | NA | TRBV6-1 | NA | TGTGCCAGCAGTGAAATAAAAGTTGGGGTTGGAGGCTACACCTTC | CASSEIKVGVGGYTF
TRBJ2-3 | NA | TRBV9 | TRBD2 | TGTGCCAGCAGCAAGGGGACTAGCGGGAGGGCGGATACGCAGTATTTT | CASSKGTSGRADTQYF
TRBJ2-1 | NA | TRBV11-2 | NA | TGTGCCAGCAGCCCCCGGGTGGTCACTGGTGAGCAGTTCTTC | CASSPRVVTGEQFF
TRBJ1-5 | NA | TRBV7-2 | NA | TGTGCCAGCAGCTTAGCGAGGGGACAGCCCCAGCATTTT | CASSLARGQPQHF
TRBJ2-3 | NA | TRBV11-3 | TRBD1 | TGTGCCAGCAGCCCGGGACAGTCCACAGATACGCAGTATTTT | CASSPGQSTDTQYF
TRBJ1-2 | once | TRBV6-5 | NA | TGTGCCAGCAGTTACTCGGGGACCTATGGCTACACCTTC | CASSYSGTYGYTF
TRBJ1-4 | NA | TRBV6-4 | TRBD1 | TGTGCCAGCAGCCCCCGGACAGGGAACGAAAAACTGTTTTTT | CASSPRTGNEKLFF
TRBJ1-2 | NA | TRBV9 | TRBD1 | TGTGCCAGCAGCGCAGGGGGCAGGGGACCTAACTATGGCTACACCTTC | CASSAGGRGPNYGYTF
TRBJ1-3 | NA | TRBV18 | NA | TGTGCCAGCTCACAGACAATAAGAAACACCATATATTTT | CASSQTIRNTIYF
TRBJ2-7 | NA | TRBV11-2 | NA | TGTGCCAGCAGCGCAACAGGGTACGAGCAGTACTTC | CASSATGYEQYF
TRBJ1-2 | NA | TRBV2 | TRBD1 | TGTGCCAGCAGTGAAGGTCGGACAGGGATCTATGGCTACACCTTC | CASSEGRTGIYGYTF
TRBJ2-1 | NA | TRBV7-2 | TRBD2 | TGTGCCAGCAGCCTAAGTAGCGGGAGGACTTACAATGAGCAGTTCTTC | CASSLSSGRTYNEQFF
TRBJ2-1 | NA | TRBV5-1 | TRBD1 | TGCGCCAGCAGCAAATACGGGACAGGGGACAATGAGCAGTTCTTC | CASSKYGTGDNEQFF
TRBJ1-4 | once | TRBV7-6 | NA | TGTGCCAGCAGCTTAGATCCTAATGATGAAAAACTGTTTTTT | CASSLDPNDEKLFF
TRBJ2-1 | NA | TRBV5-1 | TRBD1 | TGCGCCAGCAGCTTCTGGACAGGGGAAAACTCCTACAATGAGCAGTTCTTC | CASSFWTGENSYNEQFF
TRBJ2-7 | NA | TRBV6-6 | NA | TGTGCCAGCAGTTACTCGTTCCGACAGCATTACGAGCAGTACTTC | CASSYSFRQHYEQYF
TRBJ1-3 | NA | TRBV29-1 | NA | TGCAGCGTTAAGGGGGAAAGAAACACCATATATTTT | CSVKGERNTIYF
TRBJ2-5 | NA | TRBV27 | TRBD1 | TGTGCCAGCAGCCGGAGACAGGGTATAGAGACCCAGTACTTC | CASSRRQGIETQYF
TRBJ2-3 | NA | TRBV18 | TRBD2 | TGTGCCAGCTCACCAGGACTAGCGGGAGCAGATACGCAGTATTTT | CASSPGLAGADTQYF
TRBJ1-1 | NA | TRBV20-1 | NA | TGCAGTGCTAGAACGGGGCCTGAAGCTTTCTTT | CSARTGPEAFF
TRBJ2-2 | NA | TRBV5-1 | TRBD1 | TGCGCCAGCCGCCTTTCCCCGGACAGGCCGGGGAACACCGGGGAGCTGTTTTTT | CASRLSPDRPGNTGELFF
TRBJ1-5 | NA | TRBV30 | NA | TGTGCCTGGAGTCCTAATAGCAATCAGCCCCAGCATTTT | CAWSPNSNQPQHF
TRBJ2-5 | NA | TRBV12-5 | NA | TGTGCTAGTGGCCAGGGACAACAAGAGACCCAGTACTTC | CASGQGQQETQYF
TRBJ1-4 | NA | TRBV15 | NA | TGTGCCACCAGCAGAGGAGACAGAGATAATGAAAAACTGTTTTTT | CATSRGDRDNEKLFF
TRBJ1-5 | NA | TRBV11-2 | NA | TGTGCCAGCAGCTTGCATGGGGATGGTCAGCCCCAGCATTTT | CASSLHGDGQPQHF
TRBJ1-4 | NA | TRBV6-5 | NA | TGTGCCAGCAGTTACTCGATACGGCAGGAAAAACTGTTTTTT | CASSYSIRQEKLFF
TRBJ1-1 | NA | TRBV15 | NA | TGTGCCACCAGCAGAGATCATGACCCAGGGGTAACTGAAGCTTTCTTT | CATSRDHDPGVTEAFF
TRBJ2-2 | NA | TRBV9 | TRBD2 | TGTGCCAGCAGCGTAAGGCGGGAGGTAACCGGGGAGCTGTTTTTT | CASSVRREVTGELFF
TRBJ1-4 | few | TRBV5-1 | NA | TGCGCCAGCAGCCTCACAGGGAACGGGGAAAAACTGTTTTTT | CASSLTGNGEKLFF
TRBJ1-2 | NA | TRBV4-1 | NA | TGCGCCAGCAGCCAAGATAACAACTGGCGTCACTATGGCTACACCTTC | CASSQDNNWRHYGYTF
TRBJ2-3 | NA | TRBV5-1 | TRBD2 | TGCGCCAGCACCCGGGGGGGTCTAGCGGGAAGCACAGATACGCAGTATTTT | CASTRGGLAGSTDTQYF
TRBJ2-1 | NA | TRBV29-1 | TRBD2 | TGCAGCGGTTCCAGGACTAGAGACTTATACAATGAGCAGTTCTTC | CSGSRTRDLYNEQFF
TRBJ1-1 | NA | TRBV5-1 | NA | TGCGCCAGCAGCACCGAGGTGGTGAACACTGAAGCTTTCTTT | CASSTEVVNTEAFF
TRBJ1-2 | NA | TRBV5-4 | TRBD1 | TGTGCCAGCAGCACCGGGACAGCCTATGGCTACACCTTC | CASSTGTAYGYTF
TRBJ1-6 | NA | TRBV6-5 | NA | TGTGCCAGCAGTTATTCGTACTCGGGTTACGGGAACCATCTCCACTTT | CASSYSYSGYGNHLHF
TRBJ1-2 | NA | TRBV28 | NA | TGTGCCAGCAGAACCGTTGACAGGTTTGGCTATGGCTACACCTTC | CASRTVDRFGYGYTF
TRBJ2-3 | NA | TRBV25-1 | NA | TGTGCCAGCAGTGAAGGCATGGGGCAGAGCACAGATACGCAGTATTTT | CASSEGMGQSTDTQYF
TRBJ2-5 | NA | TRBV5-1 | TRBD2 | TGCGCCAGCAGTAAGGGTCCAGCGGGGGGGCGTGAGACCCAGTACTTC | CASSKGPAGGRETQYF
TRBJ2-5 | NA | TRBV7-3 | NA | TGTGCCAGCAGTCCGACCGGGCTTCAAGAGACCCAGTACTTC | CASSPTGLQETQYF